Reported below is one TCR beta chain. As yet, its antigen is unknown. Assay: immunoSEQ multiplex PCR; the TCRdb copy retains only in-frame clones and omits some. This sample has 100,000 or so clones, with around 90% found just once. The germline V gene encodes CDR1 DFQATT and CDR2 SNEGSKA (reference sequence). This CDR3 is built from 11 residues. V was trimmed by 6 bases and J by 9 bases, leaving 12 bases between them. This specimen belongs to a study of siplizumab effects on memory and regulatory T cells. Study outcomes and limitations: Memory cells seemed less diverse than naive T cells, which seemed major alloresponse contributors.

The sequence was collected from a human donor in good health. The sample was non-Treg CD4+ T cells sorted from blood. The V gene is TRBV20-1, the J gene TRBJ2-4; maybe TRBD2 (5 bases). This CDR3 is CSASHRGIQYF. DNA for the CDR3: TGCAGTGCCTCTCACCGGGGCATTCAGTACTTC.